Each of the 32 T cell receptor beta chains below was sequenced from the same sample in a study of T cells in Graves' hyperthyroidism and ophthalmopathy. RNA transcripts gave rise to amplified TCR beta CDR3 regions. Initially, a first-round RT-PCR of the TCR CDR3 employed the HTBI primer set. Each CDR3 protein is one row after TCRdb ran MiXCR on the multiplex PCR reads. The sample lists 300,000 to 400,000 distinct CDR3 sequences, 18% occurring once. Specimen: blood. All receptors derive from a woman aged 50 to 60 with Graves' hyperthyroidism.

The chain combines TRBV19 with TRBJ1-5; D is ambiguous. V was clipped by 1 base and J by 3 bases, with 7 bases between them. The germline CDR1 and CDR2 sequences are LNHDA and SQIVND (reference sequence). This CDR3 spans 14 amino acids. DNA for the CDR3: TGTGCCAGTAGTATAGTAGTACCCAATCAGCCCCAGCATTTT. As protein: CASSIVVPNQPQHF.

The chain combines TRBV20-1 with TRBJ1-1; D possibly corresponds to TRBD1 (5 bases). CDR1 is DFQATT, CDR2 SNEGSKA, per germline (reference sequence). This CDR3 is built from 13 residues. Trimming stripped 1 base from V and 3 bases from J, with 9 bases between. The CDR3 sequence is CSARGEGYTEAFF. For the CDR3, the DNA is TGCAGTGCTAGAGGGGAGGGGTACACTGAAGCTTTCTTT.

This clonotype was observed many times. The chain has TRBV6-2 or TRBV6-3 and TRBJ2-7, with 8 bases matching TRBD1. The V segment lost 5 bases and the J segment 6 bases; nucleotides outside the gene matches: 9. CDR3 length equals 14 residues. Per the germline V gene, CDR1 is MNHEY and CDR2 is SVGEGT. The CDR3 DNA reads TGTGCCAGCAGTAGGCCGGGACAGGAGGGCGAGCAGTACGTC. This sequence encodes CASSRPGQEGEQYV.

This clonotype has a single count. The rearrangement links TRBV7-2 to TRBJ2-3; 8 positions match TRBD2. The CDR3 totals 15 residues. Unmatched junction bases numbered 7, after V lost 7 bases and J lost 1 base. From germline, CDR1 is SGHTA and CDR2 FQGNSA. This CDR3 reads CASTPGGLRTDTQYF. Here the CDR3 DNA reads TGTGCCAGCACCCCGGGAGGGTTACGCACAGATACGCAGTATTTT.

Ten or more counts support this clonotype. This rearrangement joins TRBV12-3 or TRBV12-4 to TRBJ2-5, with TRBD1 matching over 8 bases. V gave up 6 bases and J gave up 5 bases; unmatched junction bases: 5. The CDR3 totals 13 residues. CDR3 protein: CASRGQGAETQYF. The CDR3 DNA is TGTGCCAGCAGGGGTCAGGGGGCGGAGACCCAGTACTTC.

V is TRBV6-5 and J is TRBJ1-2, with D perhaps TRBD1 (5 bases). Trimming left V 0 bases short and J 8 bases short, with 19 bases between. CDR1 and CDR2 from the germline V gene are MNHEY and SVGAGI. The CDR3 runs 16 residues. CDR3: CASSYSRDLSWEGYTF. CDR3 nucleotides: TGTGCCAGCAGTTACTCCCGGGACTTATCTTGGGAGGGCTACACCTTC.

The chain uses TRBV19 and TRBJ2-3, with a weak D call TRBD2 (6 bases). Germline values: CDR1 LNHDA, CDR2 SQIVND (reference sequence). The CDR3 is 16 residues long. The ends were cut back, 7 bases at V and 1 base at J, with 18 bases in the middle. The CDR3 coding sequence is TGTGCCAGTACCGACCGGGGGAAGGGAGGCACAGATACGCAGTATTTT. This codes for CASTDRGKGGTDTQYF. The full variable domain, rest sourced from reference TRBV19 and TRBJ2-3, is DGGITQSPKYLFRKEGQNVTLSCEQNLNHDAMYWYRQDPGQGLRLIYYSQIVNDFQKGDIAEGYSVSREKKESFPLTVTSAQKNPTAFYLCASTDRGKGGTDTQYFGPGTRLTVL.

This clonotype was detected only a few times. The V call is TRBV4-2, the J call TRBJ2-7; no definite D call. The CDR3 has 16 amino acids. V lost 0 bases, J lost 0 bases, and 12 bases lay in between. CDR1 and CDR2 (germline): LGHNA, YNFKEQ. The CDR3 loop reads CASSQDIGGPSYEQYF. The CDR3 DNA reads TGTGCCAGCAGCCAAGATATCGGCGGCCCCTCCTACGAGCAGTACTTC.

The chain carries TRBV6-2 or TRBV6-3 and TRBJ2-1; 14 bases are a match to TRBD2. V trimming: 9 bases; J trimming: 6 bases; junction bases outside the gene matches: 7. CDR1 is MNHEY, CDR2 SVGEGT, per germline. The CDR3 extends over 15 amino acids. This CDR3 is CASKPGLAGVNEQFF. DNA for the CDR3: TGTGCCAGTAAACCGGGACTAGCGGGAGTCAATGAGCAGTTCTTC.

A few counts support this clonotype. J is TRBJ1-6 and V is TRBV7-8; TRBD1 aligns across 7 bases. Germline V gene lookup returns CDR1 SGHVS and CDR2 FQNEAQ. J was trimmed by 8 bases and V by 2 bases; bases with no gene match: 3. The CDR3 spans 14 residues. CDR3 residues: CASSLQGVHSPLHF. The CDR3 nucleotides read TGTGCCAGCAGCTTACAGGGGGTGCATTCACCCCTCCACTTT.

To note about this clonotype: With a much larger clone just one base away, this may be a read error. The chain is built from TRBV7-9 and TRBJ2-7, with 11 bases aligning to TRBD1. The V gene's germline CDR1 is SEHNR and CDR2 FQNEAQ (reference sequence). The CDR3 totals 15 residues. The DNA of the CDR3 is TGTGCCTGCAGCCCGGGACAGGGGGGAAGGAACGAGCAGTACTTC. Translated, it gives CACSPGQGGRNEQYF. The whole variable domain, remainder taken from reference TRBV7-9 and TRBJ2-7, is DTGVSQNPRHKITKRGQNVTFRCDPISEHNRLYWYRQTLGQGPEFLTYFQNEAQLEKSRLLSDRFSAERPKGSFSTLEIQRTEQGDSAMYLCACSPGQGGRNEQYFGPGTRLTVT.

The chain couples TRBV5-4 to TRBJ1-1, with 7 bases matching TRBD1. The length of the CDR3 is 16 residues. The junction had 10 bases not matched to a gene; V was cut back by 4 bases and J by 1 base. Germline V lookup: CDR1 SGHNT, CDR2 YYREEE (reference sequence). This chain's CDR3 is CASSPGGGRTNTEAFF. DNA of the CDR3: TGTGCCAGCAGCCCAGGGGGGGGGCGGACGAACACTGAAGCTTTCTTT.

The V and J genes are TRBV29-1 and TRBJ1-1; D perhaps matches TRBD1 (5 bases). The CDR3 runs to 13 residues. V was trimmed by 1 base and J by 6 bases, leaving 12 bases between them. CDR1 SQVTM and CDR2 ANQGSEA come from the germline V gene. The CDR3 region is CSVEGGAFAEAFF. The CDR3, as DNA: TGCAGCGTTGAAGGAGGGGCATTCGCTGAAGCTTTCTTT. Full variable domain (outside the CDR3, taken from reference TRBV29-1 and TRBJ1-1): SAVISQKPSRDICQRGTSLTIQCQVDSQVTMMFWYRQQPGQSLTLIATANQGSEATYESGFVIDKFPISRPNLTFSTLTVSNMSPEDSSIYLCSVEGGAFAEAFFGQGTRLTVV.

Ten or more counts support this clonotype. This sequence joins TRBV24-1 and TRBJ1-1; D gene unclear. Trimming left V 3 bases short and J 6 bases short, with 10 bases between. The germline V gene has CDR1 KGHDR and CDR2 SFDVKD. There are 13 residues in the CDR3. The CDR3 nucleotides read TGTGCCACCAGTGATGGGATACAACCTGAAGCTTTCTTT. Its translation is CATSDGIQPEAFF.

This chain uses TRBV3-1 with TRBJ1-6; D not certain. The CDR3 totals 14 residues. The V end lost 0 bases, the J end lost 9 bases, and 9 bases lay between the germline ends. Germline CDR1 is LGHDT and CDR2 is YNNKEL (reference sequence). CDR3 protein: CASSQDQAFSPLHF. The CDR3 DNA reads as TGTGCCAGCAGCCAAGATCAGGCCTTTTCACCCCTCCACTTT.

The V call is TRBV10-1, the J call TRBJ2-5; TRBD2 matches 10 bases. CDR1 and CDR2 (germline): WNHNN, SYGVQD (reference sequence). After removal of 0 bases from V and 13 bases from J, the junction contained 5 bases not matched to a gene. This CDR3 comprises 13 residues. CDR3 in DNA: TGCGCCAGCAGTGAGTCTAATAGCGGGAGGAGGTACTTC. Translation: CASSESNSGRRYF.

This clonotype was observed a few times. This may arise from a read error, as a much more abundant clone is one base away. CDR3 nucleotides: TGTGCCAGCAATATACAGGGGATGGATGGGACCCAGTACTTC. This gives the protein CASNIQGMDGTQYF. The V gene is TRBV2, the J gene TRBJ2-5, with TRBD1 matching 7 bases. The CDR3 length is 14 residues. V shed 7 bases, J shed 7 bases, and the junction held 12 bases outside the gene matches. Looked up from germline, CDR1 is SNHLY and CDR2 is FYNNEI.

J is TRBJ2-2 and V is TRBV29-1, with a possible D match to TRBD2 (7 bases). The CDR3 length is 15 residues. Germline loops: CDR1 SQVTM, CDR2 ANQGSEA. Trimming shortened V by 1 base and J by 0 bases, and 9 bases separated the two germline ends. CDR3 amino acids: CSVEGGGANTGELFF. The CDR3 bases are TGCAGCGTTGAAGGAGGGGGGGCGAACACCGGGGAGCTGTTTTTT.

This clonotype has just a few counts. The gene calls are TRBV7-2 and TRBJ2-3, with D unclear. This CDR3 is 15 amino acids long. Trimming took 3 bases from V and 4 from J, leaving 14 bases between them. CDR1 SGHTA and CDR2 FQGNSA come from the germline V gene. The CDR3 region has the DNA TGTGCCAGCAGCTTCAGTTCCACCCAGGCAGATACGCAGTATTTT. Translated: CASSFSSTQADTQYF. Combining the CDR3 with reference TRBV7-2 and TRBJ2-3 gives the whole variable domain GAGVSQSPSNKVTEKGKDVELRCDPISGHTALYWYRQSLGQGLEFLIYFQGNSAPDKSGLPSDRFSAERTGGSVSTLTIQRTQQEDSAVYLCASSFSSTQADTQYFGPGTRLTVL.

The chain recombines TRBV12-3 or TRBV12-4 with TRBJ2-2; 7 bases align to TRBD1. This CDR3 spans 14 amino acids. Trimming removed 5 bases from V and 4 bases from J; junction bases left unmatched: 4. The CDR3 loop is CASSKGQSTGELFF. The CDR3 bases are TGTGCCAGCAGTAAGGGACAGTCCACCGGGGAGCTGTTTTTT.

Ten or more counts support this clonotype. This rearrangement joins TRBV5-1 to TRBJ2-2, with 9 bases lining up with TRBD2. Germline V gene lookup returns CDR1 SGHRS and CDR2 YFSETQ. The CDR3 is 15 residues long. Trimming at V came to 4 bases and at J to 1 base, leaving 2 bases not matched to a gene. The CDR3, as DNA: TGCGCCAGCAGCAAGACTAGCGGGAACACCGGGGAGCTGTTTTTT. Translated: CASSKTSGNTGELFF.

This clonotype was seen a few times. This chain links TRBV9 with TRBJ1-4, with 9 bases that match TRBD1. Per the germline V gene, CDR1 is SGDLS and CDR2 is YYNGEE. The length of the CDR3 is 15 residues. The trim removed 3 bases at V and 7 bases at J, leaving 7 bases unmatched. Here the CDR3 DNA reads TGTGCCAGCAGCGCAACAGGGGGCGCGTCTGAAAAACTGTTTTTT. This sequence encodes CASSATGGASEKLFF.

Worth noting for this clonotype: This sequence may be a read error, since a much larger clone differs from it by one base. Here the CDR3 DNA reads TGTGCCAGCTCAGCAGGGAGTAGCACTGAAGCTCTCTTT. Protein sequence: CASSAGSSTEALF. The rearrangement joins TRBV18 to TRBJ1-1; a weak D match, TRBD1 (5 bases). Per the germline V gene, CDR1 is KGHSH and CDR2 is LQKENI. CDR3 length equals 13 residues.

This clonotype has at least ten counts. This chain uses TRBV12-3 or TRBV12-4 with TRBJ2-1; possibly TRBD1 for D (6 bases). The CDR3 is 17 amino acids. Between the trimmed V and J ends, which lost 5 bases and 0 bases, there was a span of 17 bases. The CDR3 spells CASSGGLASSSYNEQFF. DNA for the CDR3: TGTGCCAGCAGTGGGGGCCTGGCGTCGAGCTCCTACAATGAGCAGTTCTTC.

Only a few counts were recorded for this clonotype. V gene TRBV29-1 combines with J gene TRBJ1-1; D gene uncertain. Trimming shortened V by 5 bases and J by 0 bases, and 7 bases separated the two germline ends. The CDR3 length is 12 residues. Germline V gene data show CDR1 as SQVTM and CDR2 as ANQGSEA. In nucleotides, the CDR3 is TGCAGCGTTCCCTCGATGAACACTGAAGCTTTCTTT. It yields the protein CSVPSMNTEAFF.

This clonotype was detected once. V gene TRBV7-9 combines with J gene TRBJ1-4; possibly TRBD1 for D (5 bases). Germline CDR1 SEHNR, CDR2 FQNEAQ (reference sequence). Trimming took 5 bases from V and 6 from J, leaving 13 bases between them. This CDR3 comprises 14 residues. This CDR3 reads CASSPRGNDEKLFF. The DNA of the CDR3 is TGTGCCAGCAGCCCCCGGGGCAACGATGAAAAACTGTTTTTT.

Turning to this clonotype: A much larger clone differs from this one at a single base, so this may be a read error. This sequence joins TRBV10-3 and TRBJ1-4; D is uncertain. CDR3 length: 11 residues. Trimming took 9 bases from V and 12 from J, leaving 14 bases between them. Per germline, CDR1 ENHRY and CDR2 SYGVKD. CDR3 bases: TGTGCCATTGGTCCGGGCGAAGAACTGTTTTTT. Encoded protein: CAIGPGEELFF.

This clonotype was counted many times. The CDR3 coding sequence is TGTGCCAGCAGTCCAGGGCAGGGCCAAGTCCACGAAAAACTGTTTTTT. Translation: CASSPGQGQVHEKLFF. The genes are TRBV11-2 and TRBJ1-4, with D possibly being TRBD1 (5 bases). V was shortened by 6 bases and J by 8 bases, with 22 bases between the two germline ends. Germline V gene lookup returns CDR1 SGHAT and CDR2 FQNNGV. The CDR3 spans 16 residues.

For this clonotype: A much bigger clone sits one base away, suggesting this may be a read error. The CDR3 reads CASSLGGTTSNEQYF. Written as DNA, the CDR3 is TGCGCCAGCAGCTTGGGGGGGACCACGAGCAATGAGCAGTACTTC. The chain carries TRBV5-1 and TRBJ2-1; D may match TRBD1 or TRBD2 (5 bases each). With the DNA end fitting TRBJ2-7 better, the J assignment may be wrong. CDR1 and CDR2 from the germline V gene are SGHRS and YFSETQ. The CDR3 has 15 amino acids.

The chain combines TRBV7-2 with TRBJ2-5; 7 bases line up with TRBD1. Germline CDR1 is SGHTA and CDR2 is FQGNSA. With V trimmed by 4 bases and J by 5 bases, 10 bases remained unmatched. CDR3 size: 15 residues. In DNA, the CDR3 is TGTGCCAGCAGCTCCACAGGGGAAAGGGGGGAGACCCAGTACTTC. Translated: CASSSTGERGETQYF.

This chain connects TRBV5-5 to TRBJ2-7; D might be TRBD2 (6 bases). The CDR3 is 12 amino acids. V lost 3 bases and J lost 4, with 8 bases in between. The V gene's germline CDR1 is SGHKS and CDR2 YYEKEE (reference sequence). CDR3 DNA: TGTGCCAGCAGCTCCGCGGGATACGAGCAGTACGTC. Translating it yields CASSSAGYEQYV.

The rearrangement joins TRBV20-1 to TRBJ1-4; D is ambiguous. This CDR3 is 14 amino acids long. CDR1 is DFQATT, CDR2 SNEGSKA, per germline (reference sequence). Trimming removed 3 bases from V and 0 bases from J, with 8 bases in between. The CDR3 is CSASHQSTNEKLFF. As DNA, the CDR3 is TGCAGTGCTAGTCACCAATCAACTAATGAAAAACTGTTTTTT.